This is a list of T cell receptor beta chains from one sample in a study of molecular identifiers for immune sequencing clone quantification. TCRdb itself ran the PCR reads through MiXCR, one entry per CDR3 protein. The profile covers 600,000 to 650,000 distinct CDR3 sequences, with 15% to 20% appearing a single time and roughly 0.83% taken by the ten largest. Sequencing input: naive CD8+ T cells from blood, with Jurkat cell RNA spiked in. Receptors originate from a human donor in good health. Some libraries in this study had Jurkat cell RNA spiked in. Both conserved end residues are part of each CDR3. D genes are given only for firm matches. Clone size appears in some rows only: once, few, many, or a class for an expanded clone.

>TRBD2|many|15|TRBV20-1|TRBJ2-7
TGCAGTACTCCTGGTGATCTAGCGGGAGGGTACGAGCAGTACTTC
CSTPGDLAGGYEQYF
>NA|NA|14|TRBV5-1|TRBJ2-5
TGCGCCAGCAGTTTGACGCAGGGTTGGGAGACCCAGTACTTC
CASSLTQGWETQYF
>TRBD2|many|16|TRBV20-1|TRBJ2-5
TGCAGTGCGGGGACTAGCGGGACTTTTCCGCTAGAGACCCAGTACTTC
CSAGTSGTFPLETQYF
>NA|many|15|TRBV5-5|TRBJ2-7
TGTGCCAGCAGCTTGGAGGCACGGGTTTCCTACGAGCAGTACTTC
CASSLEARVSYEQYF
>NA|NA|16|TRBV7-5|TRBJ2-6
TGTATCTCCGTGCCAGCAGCTGAGGAGGGGGCCAACGTCCTGACTTTC
CISVPAAEEGANVLTF
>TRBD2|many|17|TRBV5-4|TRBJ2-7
TGTGCCAGCAGCCCTGCCGCGGGGGGCTCGAACTACTACGAGCAGTACTTC
CASSPAAGGSNYYEQYF
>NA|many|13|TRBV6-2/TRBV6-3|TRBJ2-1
TGTGCCAGCAGTTTCGGGCCATACAATGAGCAGTTCTTC
CASSFGPYNEQFF
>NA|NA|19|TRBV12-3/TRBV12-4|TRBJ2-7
TGTGCCAGCAGTTTATCCATCGACATGAACAGGGTCTGGGAGTACGGGCAGTACTTC
CASSLSIDMNRVWEYGQYF
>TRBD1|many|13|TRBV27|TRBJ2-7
TGTGCCAGCAGCTGGACAGGGGACTACGAGCAGTACTTC
CASSWTGDYEQYF
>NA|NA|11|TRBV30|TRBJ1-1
TGTGCCTGGGGGGAGAACACTGAAGCTTTCTTT
CAWGENTEAFF
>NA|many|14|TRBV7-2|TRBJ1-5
TGTGCCAGCAGTCCGGTGGGGGCAAATCAGCCCCAGCATTTT
CASSPVGANQPQHF
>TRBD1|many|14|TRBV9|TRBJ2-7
TGTGCCAGCAGCGCGGGACAGGGGGATTACGAGCAGTACTTC
CASSAGQGDYEQYF
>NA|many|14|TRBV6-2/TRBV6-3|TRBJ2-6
TGTGCCACCCTCGGACAGTCTGGGGCCAACGTCCTGACTTTC
CATLGQSGANVLTF
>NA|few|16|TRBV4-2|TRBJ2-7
TGTGCCAGCAGCCAAGGGCGCGGGCCATTATCCTACGAGCAGTACTTC
CASSQGRGPLSYEQYF
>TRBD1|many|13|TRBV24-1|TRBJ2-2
TGTGCCACCAGTACCGGGACAGCCGGGGAGCTGTTTTTT
CATSTGTAGELFF
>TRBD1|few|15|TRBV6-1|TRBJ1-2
TGTGCCAGCAGATATCCGACAGGGTACTTTGATGGCTACACCTTC
CASRYPTGYFDGYTF
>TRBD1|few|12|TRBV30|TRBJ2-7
TGTGCCATCACGACAGGGACCTACGAGCAGTACTTC
CAITTGTYEQYF
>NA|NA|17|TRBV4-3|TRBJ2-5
TGCGCCAGCAGCCAAGACTCCCTCGAGGGGGGGAGGGAGACCCAGTACTTC
CASSQDSLEGGRETQYF
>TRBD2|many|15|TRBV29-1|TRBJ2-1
TGCAGCGTTGAAGATACGGGGACTAGTTGGGCTGAGCAGTTCTTC
CSVEDTGTSWAEQFF
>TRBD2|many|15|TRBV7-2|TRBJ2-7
TGTGCCAGCAGCTCGAGTAGCGGGGGGAACTACGAGCAGTACTTC
CASSSSSGGNYEQYF
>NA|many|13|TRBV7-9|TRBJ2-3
TGTGCCAGCAGGGAGGGGATCACAGATACGCAGTATTTT
CASREGITDTQYF
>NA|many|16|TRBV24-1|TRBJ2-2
TGTGCCACCAGTGATTTCGTTCGCAGCGAAACCGGGGAGCTGTTTTTT
CATSDFVRSETGELFF
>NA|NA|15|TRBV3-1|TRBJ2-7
TGTGCCAGCAGCCAAGGTTTACAGGTCTCCTACGAGCAGTACTTC
CASSQGLQVSYEQYF
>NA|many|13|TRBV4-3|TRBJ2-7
TGCGCCAGCAGCCAAGGTCTGTCCTACGAGCAGTACTTC
CASSQGLSYEQYF
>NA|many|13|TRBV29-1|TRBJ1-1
TGCAGCGCGGCCGACAGCCTATCGGTTGAAGCTTTCTTT
CSAADSLSVEAFF
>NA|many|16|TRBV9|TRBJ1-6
TGTGCCAGCAGCGTAGAAGGTGGGGGATGGGGTTCACCCCTCCACTTT
CASSVEGGGWGSPLHF
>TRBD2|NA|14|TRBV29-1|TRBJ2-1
TGCAGCGGTTCCTTAGCGGGAGTGAACAATGAGCAGTTCTTC
CSGSLAGVNNEQFF
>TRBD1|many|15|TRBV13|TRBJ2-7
TGTGCCAGCAGCGAAATACCGGGACAGGGGTACGAGCAGTACTTC
CASSEIPGQGYEQYF
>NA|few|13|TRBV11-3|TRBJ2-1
TGTGCCAGCAGCTTGGGGGCTACCCATGAGCAGTTCTTC
CASSLGATHEQFF
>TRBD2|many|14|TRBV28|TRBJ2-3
TGTGCCAGCAGTTTATCAGCGGGGGATAATACGCAGTATTTT
CASSLSAGDNTQYF
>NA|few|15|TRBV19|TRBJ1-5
TGTGCCAGTAGTAAGGGAGAATCGAAGGTTCAGCCCCAGCATTTT
CASSKGESKVQPQHF